This T cell receptor (beta chain) appears in the sequencing data of a study of cytomegalovirus exposure and HLA in healthy donors. Study observations and caveats: In a later analysis, DRB1 alleles had the most associated TCRs; HLA-C alleles the fewest.

The CDR3 is made up of 11 amino acids. In the PCR, 60 Vbeta and 13 Jbeta primers were used. Using immunoSEQ multiplex PCR, the repertoire was profiled, and TCRdb retains in-frame clones only, with some absent. The sample records 170,000 or so clones, just over 75% being singletons. On this clone: The antigen remains undetermined.

The material sequenced was PBMCs. This TCR was sampled from a woman aged 55-69 years in good health and CMV-seropositive. This chain joins TRBV21-1 and TRBJ2-7; the table's D call of TRBD2 was not tested on the DNA. TRBV21-1 constitutes a pseudogene. The CDR3 sequence: CASSTSYEQYF. In DNA form, the CDR3 reads TGTGCCAGCAGCACCTCTTACGAGCAGTACTTC.